This T cell receptor beta chain was found in a study of blood T cell repertoires in COVID-19. Original analysis: Reference gene primers were amplified, and this amplification served to estimate nucleated cell counts. Assay: immunoSEQ multiplex PCR; the TCRdb copy retains only in-frame clones and omits some. Clone size and V and J calls were adopted from that table, with D and trimming inferred from the DNA. This table has about 290,000 clones, roughly 91% appearing once. This clone was found once. Germline V CDR1 and CDR2: SGHRS, YFSETQ. With 3 bases clipped from V and 6 bases from J, the junction kept 5 bases outside the gene matches. The CDR3 has 14 residues.

The TCR sequence derives from a man between 35 and 55 years old with acute or convalescent COVID-19. The rearrangement joins TRBV5-1 to TRBJ2-2; 7 bases fit TRBD2. The specimen was peripheral blood. The CDR3 nucleotides read TGCGCCAGCAGCTCTGGGACTACGGCCGGGGAGCTGTTTTTT. As protein: CASSSGTTAGELFF.